This record concerns one T cell receptor (beta chain) sequence. Its antigen is not known. The method was immunoSEQ multiplex PCR; TCRdb's version includes in-frame clones alone and lacks a portion of them. The repertoire holds roughly 100,000 clones, with 86% as singletons. Germline loops: CDR1 MNHNY, CDR2 SVGAGI (reference sequence). The V end lost 8 bases, the J end lost 14 bases, and 13 bases lay between the germline ends. CDR3 length: 10 residues. The entry originates in a study of OX40 agonist ivuxolimab in advanced cancers. In the study overall: An agonistic anti-OX40 (CD134) antibody, ivuxolimab, was used to treat the patients. Patients were roughly 87% male with ages about 23 to 80, mean about 60.

The study, taken as a whole, reports: With doses of 0.1 to 3.0 mg/kg, CD4+ and CD8+ blood T cells had undergone clonal expansion by week 6.

Patients were excluded for autoimmune disease history or systemic immunosuppression. The V and J genes are TRBV6-6 and TRBJ2-1; D uncertain. This TCR came from an adult with an advanced solid tumor such as melanoma, head and neck, liver or kidney cancer. This sample comprised CD4+ or CD8+ T cells sorted from blood, obtained in a trial of the OX40 agonist ivuxolimab. The DNA of the CDR3 is TGTGCCAGCCGAAACAGCCTGGAGTTCTTC. Translated: CASRNSLEFF.